One sample yielded the 15 T cell receptor beta chains listed below, sequenced in a study of blood T cell repertoires in COVID-19. Libraries were prepared by immunoSEQ multiplex PCR; TCRdb keeps only in-frame clonotypes and omits some of them. The top ten clones hold around 3% of a sample with about 340,000 clones, 65% to 85% of them seen once. The specimen was peripheral blood. The receptors stem from a young man with active or convalescent COVID-19.

This clone was counted only a few times. The V and J genes are TRBV30 and TRBJ1-2; D remains unclear. V lost 4 bases to trimming and J lost 0 bases, with 12 bases between them. The CDR3 is 14 residues long. The germline V gene has CDR1 GTSNPN and CDR2 SVGIG (reference sequence). The CDR3 spells CAWNNVLANYGYTF. The CDR3 bases are TGTGCCTGGAATAATGTTCTAGCTAACTATGGCTACACCTTC.

The rearrangement joins TRBV4-1 to TRBJ1-4, with 7 bases lining up with TRBD1. CDR1 is MGHRA, CDR2 YSYEKL, per germline. J gave up 8 bases and V 4 bases, and 10 bases lay outside the gene matches. The CDR3 is 15 residues long. The CDR3 protein is CASSRSGQKGEKLFF. CDR3 DNA sequence: TGCGCCAGCAGCCGTTCGGGACAGAAGGGGGAAAAACTGTTTTTT.

The chain recombines TRBV2 with TRBJ1-2; 7 bases align to TRBD1. V trimming: 6 bases; J trimming: 7 bases; junction bases outside the gene matches: 14. Germline V lookup: CDR1 SNHLY, CDR2 FYNNEI. The CDR3 is made up of 15 amino acids. The CDR3 DNA reads TGTGCCAGCAGCTTAATCCGGGACAGTGTCGGTGGCTACACCTTC. It specifies CASSLIRDSVGGYTF.

This chain connects TRBV18 to TRBJ1-1; no definite D call. The CDR3 is made up of 12 amino acids. Per germline, CDR1 KGHSH and CDR2 LQKENI. Trimming shortened V by 2 bases and J by 6 bases, and 7 bases separated the two germline ends. The CDR3 is CASSPTGSEAFF. The CDR3 DNA reads TGTGCCAGCTCACCAACGGGTTCTGAAGCTTTCTTT.

This chain uses TRBV9 with TRBJ2-3; D is perhaps TRBD2 (6 bases). The CDR3 length is 14 residues. Germline V gives CDR1 SGDLS, CDR2 YYNGEE. Trimming took 0 bases from V and 4 from J, leaving 9 bases between them. The CDR3 region is CASSVEWGADTQYF. The CDR3 nucleotides read TGTGCCAGCAGCGTAGAGTGGGGGGCAGATACGCAGTATTTT.

The chain combines TRBV4-3 with TRBJ1-5; D unclear. CDR1 is LGHNA, CDR2 YSLEER, per germline. The CDR3 sequence is 14 residues long. V lost 3 bases and J lost 3, with 9 bases in between. The CDR3 DNA reads as TGCGCCAGCAGCCAGAGGCCAGCCAATCAGCCCCAGCATTTT. Protein sequence: CASSQRPANQPQHF.

This chain uses TRBV6-5 with TRBJ1-5; D uncertain. V was shortened by 5 bases and J by 0 bases, with 11 bases between the two germline ends. Germline assignment: CDR1 MNHEY and CDR2 SVGAGI. This CDR3 contains 15 residues. The CDR3 bases are TGTGCCAGCAGTCCAGGACTGATTAGCAATCAGCCCCAGCATTTT. Its translation is CASSPGLISNQPQHF.

This clone has a handful of counts. The gene calls are TRBV23-1 and TRBJ1-6; 7 bases map to TRBD1. TRBV23-1 is marked as an open reading frame, function uncertain. There are 16 residues in the CDR3. With V trimmed by 2 bases and J by 10 bases, 11 bases remained unmatched. CDR3 in DNA: TGCGCCAGCAGTCAAAGCCTGACAGGGTGCGGCTCACCCCTCCACTTT. Translated, it gives CASSQSLTGCGSPLHF.

This clone was detected a few times. The V gene is TRBV5-1, the J gene TRBJ2-2; a weak D match, TRBD1 (5 bases). The CDR3 extends over 15 amino acids. Trimming took off 4 bases at V and 1 base at J, with 11 bases between the two ends. Germline V gene data show CDR1 as SGHRS and CDR2 as YFSETQ. This CDR3 is CASSPVGRNTGELFF. DNA of the CDR3: TGCGCCAGCAGCCCCGTGGGGCGGAACACCGGGGAGCTGTTTTTT.

The chain employs TRBV18 and TRBJ1-1; the D gene is possibly TRBD1 (5 bases). V shed 6 bases and J shed 6 bases, with 11 bases lying between them. The CDR3 is made up of 12 amino acids. Germline CDR1 and CDR2: KGHSH and LQKENI. The CDR3 loop reads CASSPSTAEAFF. The CDR3 DNA reads TGTGCCAGCTCCCCTTCGACAGCTGAAGCTTTCTTT.

The chain recombines TRBV7-9 with TRBJ1-2; D is possibly TRBD1 (5 bases). The CDR3 has 15 residues. Trimming removed 0 bases at V and 7 bases at J, with 15 bases between. In germline, CDR1 is SEHNR, CDR2 FQNEAQ (reference sequence). CDR3 sequence: CASSLAVATRGGYTF. For the CDR3, the DNA is TGTGCCAGCAGCTTAGCGGTCGCCACAAGGGGTGGCTACACCTTC.

V gene TRBV5-4 combines with J gene TRBJ1-5; the D gene is possibly TRBD1 (5 bases). V shed 3 bases and J shed 7 bases, with 11 bases lying between them. In germline, CDR1 is SGHNT, CDR2 YYREEE (reference sequence). This CDR3 is 13 amino acids long. Here the CDR3 reads CASSSQQEQPQHF. The CDR3, as DNA: TGTGCCAGCAGCTCTCAACAGGAGCAGCCCCAGCATTTT.

This rearrangement joins TRBV5-6 to TRBJ1-5; no definite D call. From germline, CDR1 is SGHDT and CDR2 YYEEEE. This CDR3 has 13 residues. V shed 1 base and J shed 4 bases, with 6 bases lying between them. For the CDR3, the DNA is TGTGCCAGCAGCTTGAGCAGGAATCAGCCCCAGCATTTT. Encoded protein: CASSLSRNQPQHF.

The chain has TRBV6-5 and TRBJ2-1, with D perhaps matching TRBD2 (5 bases). V lost 6 bases and J 16 bases, leaving 19 bases between the germline ends. CDR1 is MNHEY and CDR2 is SVGAGI in the germline V gene. The CDR3 consists of 12 residues. The CDR3, as DNA: TGTGCCAGCAGCCCGCCCCGGGGTCGTTACTTCTTC. Amino acids: CASSPPRGRYFF.

The V gene is TRBV19, the J gene TRBJ1-1, with unresolved D. Germline-derived CDR1 and CDR2 are LNHDA and SQIVND (reference sequence). V lost 6 bases to trimming and J lost 7 bases, with 9 bases between them. The CDR3 spans 11 residues. The CDR3 here is CASRRGGEAFF. DNA for the CDR3: TGTGCCAGTAGGCGGGGTGGTGAAGCTTTCTTT.